The source of this T cell receptor beta chain is a study of T cell changes during pregnancy in multiple sclerosis (dated by TCRdb to between 2018 and 2021). About the study as a whole: Changes in the T cell repertoire over the course of pregnancy were examined in this study in women with multiple sclerosis.

From cysteine to phenylalanine, the CDR3 is 16 amino acids long. Only the CDR3 portion is preserved as DNA: 48 bases, with reading frame beginning at the first base. A distance of 12 bases separates the germline ends of V and J, which lose 0 bases and 1 base respectively. CDR1 is given as LGHNA and CDR2 as YSLEER, both from the germline V gene. Library preparation employed the immunoSEQ multiplex PCR assay. Drawn from immuneACCESS, this table holds only the in-frame rearrangements with V and J called that TCRdb kept. Clones are partly lost; checked studies trace under half to an unresolved V gene and leave the rest unexplained. A total of fewer than 15,000 clones appear in this sample, roughly 90% of them only once. The ten largest clones add up to 8% to 9% of the sample. About this clone itself: Its binding antigen is unknown. Per-base qualities were not stored, and no clone one base away is much larger.

This receptor was identified in a female donor with multiple sclerosis, enrolled in a pregnancy study. The sample in question was CD8+ T cells from peripheral blood mononuclear cells, obtained in the first trimester of pregnancy. Recombination joined TRBV4-3 with TRBJ1-1; the D gene assignment is ambiguous. The CDR3 protein sequence reads: CASSQDGAGQNTEAFF. The sequence in DNA is TGCGCCAGCAGCCAAGATGGTGCAGGTCAGAACACTGAAGCTTTCTTT.